This T cell receptor beta chain was recorded in a study of beta chain features in type 1 diabetes. What was sequenced were expressed TCRB transcripts, since all of the isolated RNA had been reverse transcribed. The table came from immunoSEQ multiplex PCR; TCRdb's copy has only in-frame clones and leaves some out. Of 450,000 to 550,000 clones in the sample, approximately 30% were seen once. J lost 5 bases, V lost 2 bases, and 8 bases had no gene match. Germline CDR1 LNHNV, CDR2 YYDKDF (reference sequence). The CDR3 length is 15 residues. The V and J genes are TRBV15 and TRBJ2-5, with 7 positions matching TRBD2. The source of this sequence is a young man in good health. The material sequenced was naive CD4+ T cells from blood. The CDR3 DNA reads TGTGCCACCAGCAGACAGAGCGGGGTAGGGGAGACCCAGTACTTC. The encoded protein is CATSRQSGVGETQYF.